This T cell receptor (beta chain) was profiled in a study of tumor-infiltrating lymphocytes in primary liver carcinoma. Study information: Patients underwent resection of primary liver carcinoma. Overall study results and limits: Blood had a significantly lower top-250-clone fraction than tumors did (p = 0.039). Since the samples were bulk and unsorted, the CD4+ and CD8+ repertoires were not compared. Pairs of tumor regions overlapped more than tumor-adjacent and tumor-blood pairs did.

Total RNA amounting to 450 to 500 ng was the source from which TCR beta cDNA was made with a constant-region primer. It was through three nested multiplex PCR rounds of slightly modified ARM-PCR that TCR beta libraries arose. The study ran its first two PCR rounds for around 10 cycles each, using TRBV1-TRBV30 forward primers and a C-beta reverse primer. TCRdb re-called the multiplex PCR reads with MiXCR, one entry per CDR3 protein. The sample has approximately 330,000 distinct CDR3 sequences; 65% are singletons. Details on this clonotype: The target antigen is unknown.

RNA was extracted from whole blood without cell sorting, alongside germline DNA. The germline V and J ends were trimmed by 4 bases and 1 base, with 19 bases remaining between them. The CDR3 contains 17 residues. The germline gives CDR1 MGHRA, CDR2 YSYEKL. The V and J genes are TRBV4-1 and TRBJ1-2; D remains unclear. This TCR was sampled from a man aged 40-55 years with primary liver carcinoma and hepatitis B virus infection. Specimen: peripheral blood. The CDR3 DNA sequence: TGCGCCAGCAGCCTAGGGCCCGCAGGTGACGGTAACTATGGCTACACCTTC. The encoded protein is CASSLGPAGDGNYGYTF.